These T cell receptor beta chains were read from a single sample in a study of T cell responses to AZD1222 COVID-19 vaccine. Libraries were prepared by immunoSEQ multiplex PCR; TCRdb keeps only in-frame clonotypes and omits some of them. The table records around 120,000 clones, 70% to 85% of them present only once. Sample: peripheral blood, taken 28 days after the second AZD1222 dose. Receptors originate from an adult who received the AZD1222 COVID-19 vaccine. Both conserved end residues are part of each CDR3. D genes are given only for firm matches. A clone size is listed for some rows: how often the clone was seen (once, few, many), or a class if it is expanded.

clone_size	d_call	j_call	v_call	cdr3_aa	cdr3_nt
-	TRBD1	TRBJ1-2	TRBV5-1	CASSRTGDGYTF	TGCGCCAGCAGCCGTACAGGGGATGGCTACACCTTC
-	-	TRBJ1-2	TRBV6-5	CASAAPGREGYTF	TGTGCCAGCGCCGCCCCCGGGAGGGAAGGCTACACCTTC
-	-	TRBJ1-5	TRBV5-5	CASSSREYSNQPQHF	TGTGCCAGCAGCTCCAGGGAGTATAGCAATCAGCCCCAGCATTTT
-	TRBD2	TRBJ2-5	TRBV27	CASSLAGLETQYF	TGTGCCAGCAGTCTAGCGGGGTTGGAGACCCAGTACTTC
once	TRBD1	TRBJ2-3	TRBV28	CAILDRGPDTQYF	TGTGCCATCTTGGACAGGGGGCCCGATACGCAGTATTTT
-	TRBD1	TRBJ2-7	TRBV27	CASRAIGGFSSYEQYF	TGTGCCAGCAGGGCCATAGGGGGCTTTAGCTCCTACGAGCAGTACTTC
-	-	TRBJ1-1	TRBV6-1	CASSEALLASFGGTEAFF	TGTGCCAGCAGTGAAGCGCTGCTGGCGTCTTTTGGGGGCACTGAAGCTTTCTTT
-	-	TRBJ1-1	TRBV10-2	CASWGSRSTEAFF	TGCGCCAGCTGGGGGTCGCGTTCCACTGAAGCTTTCTTT
-	-	TRBJ1-1	TRBV5-1	CASSLAGQNTEAFF	TGCGCCAGCAGCTTGGCCGGGCAGAACACTGAAGCTTTCTTT
-	-	TRBJ2-7	TRBV10-1	CASSEGLGDSYEQYF	TGCGCCAGCAGCGAAGGACTGGGAGACTCCTACGAGCAGTACTTC
few	-	TRBJ2-4	TRBV11-2	CASSSLGGVGNIQYF	TGTGCCAGCAGCTCGCTAGGGGGAGTCGGGAACATTCAGTACTTC
-	-	TRBJ2-5	TRBV11-2	CASSLGGRAWETQYF	TGTGCCAGCAGCTTAGGGGGCAGGGCCTGGGAGACCCAGTACTTC
-	-	TRBJ1-2	TRBV19	CASSGTPRLDYGYTF	TGTGCCAGTAGTGGGACCCCAAGGTTGGACTATGGCTACACCTTC
once	TRBD1	TRBJ2-3	TRBV5-1	CASSPAGTGRTDTQYF	TGCGCCAGCAGCCCGGCCGGGACAGGACGCACAGATACGCAGTATTTT
-	-	TRBJ2-3	TRBV5-6	CASSLGEFRGLSTDTQYF	TGTGCCAGCAGCTTGGGAGAGTTCCGGGGGCTTAGCACAGATACGCAGTATTTT
-	TRBD1	TRBJ2-5	TRBV5-1	CASSPWGQGNQETQYF	TGCGCCAGCAGCCCCTGGGGACAGGGGAACCAAGAGACCCAGTACTTC
-	TRBD1	TRBJ1-6	TRBV19	CASSPGQNVSPLHF	TGTGCCAGTAGCCCGGGACAGAATGTGTCACCCCTCCACTTT
-	-	TRBJ2-2	TRBV2	CASIASNTGELFF	TGTGCCAGCATCGCGTCGAACACCGGGGAGCTGTTTTTT
-	-	TRBJ1-2	TRBV14	CASSQGGGYTF	TGTGCCAGCAGCCAAGGTGGTGGCTACACCTTC
-	-	TRBJ1-3	TRBV4-2	CASSQVHQGVNGNTIYF	TGTGCCAGCAGCCAAGTGCATCAGGGTGTAAATGGAAACACCATATATTTT
-	-	TRBJ2-3	TRBV5-5	CASSRIAPRVVDTQYF	TGTGCCAGCAGCCGCATCGCACCCAGGGTGGTAGATACGCAGTATTTT
-	TRBD1	TRBJ1-2	TRBV5-1	CASSPGTALYGYTF	TGCGCCAGCAGCCCCGGGACAGCCCTGTATGGCTACACCTTC
many	-	TRBJ1-1	TRBV2	CASRYRDGSPEAFF	TGTGCCAGCAGATACAGGGACGGCTCTCCTGAAGCTTTCTTT
-	-	TRBJ2-7	TRBV19	CASSLIQGYEQYF	TGTGCCAGTAGTCTGATACAGGGCTACGAGCAGTACTTC
few	-	TRBJ2-1	TRBV19	CASSFRGTYNEQFF	TGTGCCAGTAGTTTCCGGGGAACCTACAATGAGCAGTTCTTC
-	TRBD1	TRBJ2-1	TRBV7-9	CASSLGTGGLNEQFF	TGTGCCAGCAGCTTGGGAACAGGGGGCTTGAATGAGCAGTTCTTC
-	-	TRBJ2-6	TRBV6-5	CASSYGGSGANVLTF	TGTGCCAGCAGTTACGGGGGGTCTGGGGCCAACGTCCTGACTTTC
-	TRBD2	TRBJ2-5	TRBV19	CASSIAASGGTRETQYF	TGTGCCAGTAGTATAGCGGCTAGCGGGGGGACTCGGGAGACCCAGTACTTC
-	TRBD1	TRBJ2-7	TRBV7-2	CASSSRDSFSREQYF	TGTGCCAGCAGCTCCCGGGACAGCTTTTCTCGGGAGCAGTACTTC
-	-	TRBJ1-2	TRBV29-1	CSAGQQPNYGYTF	TGCAGCGCCGGACAGCAACCTAACTATGGCTACACCTTC
-	-	TRBJ2-1	TRBV6-5	CASSLTGNSYNEQFF	TGTGCCAGCAGTCTCACAGGTAACTCCTACAATGAGCAGTTCTTC
few	-	TRBJ2-7	TRBV4-2	CASSQPGGSYEQYF	TGTGCCAGCAGCCAGCCCGGGGGTTCCTACGAGCAGTACTTC
-	TRBD1	TRBJ1-2	TRBV6-6	CASSPILTGDNGYTF	TGTGCCAGCAGTCCTATCCTGACAGGGGATAATGGCTACACCTTC
-	TRBD1	TRBJ2-1	TRBV28	CASTPRDRGQGEQFF	TGTGCCAGCACCCCGAGGGACAGGGGGCAAGGTGAGCAGTTCTTC
-	-	TRBJ2-7	TRBV5-1	CASSYRDISYEQYF	TGCGCCAGCAGCTATCGGGACATTTCATACGAGCAGTACTTC
-	TRBD1	TRBJ1-5	TRBV6-1	CASSEAGTGTNQPQHF	TGTGCCAGCAGTGAAGCCGGGACAGGGACAAATCAGCCCCAGCATTTT
-	TRBD2	TRBJ2-7	TRBV4-1	CASGEGSSYEQYF	TGCGCCAGCGGGGAGGGGAGCTCCTACGAGCAGTACTTC
once	TRBD1	TRBJ1-1	TRBV7-3	CASSLRQGYTEAFF	TGTGCCAGCAGCTTGCGACAGGGCTACACTGAAGCTTTCTTT
once	-	TRBJ2-1	TRBV6-5	CASSTGLYAYNEQFF	TGTGCCAGCAGTACAGGGCTGTATGCCTACAATGAGCAGTTCTTC
-	-	TRBJ1-5	TRBV27	CASSLLNQPQHF	TGTGCCAGCAGTTTGCTAAATCAGCCCCAGCATTTT
-	-	TRBJ1-2	TRBV9	CASSPKTGFYGYTF	TGTGCCAGCAGCCCAAAGACAGGCTTCTATGGCTACACCTTC
-	TRBD1	TRBJ1-2	TRBV6-5	CASRPQGMNGYTF	TGTGCCAGCAGACCACAGGGGATGAATGGCTACACCTTC
-	-	TRBJ2-4	TRBV6-6	CASIISNIQYF	TGTGCCAGCATCATATCCAACATTCAGTACTTC
-	-	TRBJ1-5	TRBV3-1/TRBV3-2	CASSQRGSPGSNQPQHF	TGTGCCAGCAGCCAAAGGGGGAGTCCTGGGAGCAATCAGCCCCAGCATTTT
once	-	TRBJ2-2	TRBV18	CASSPSEDTGELFF	TGTGCCAGCTCACCGAGCGAGGACACCGGGGAGCTGTTTTTT
few	-	TRBJ1-5	TRBV3-1/TRBV3-2	CASSQGGDSNQPQHF	TGTGCCAGCAGCCAAGGGGGGGATAGCAATCAGCCCCAGCATTTT
-	-	TRBJ1-5	TRBV19	CASSMRQQPQHF	TGTGCCAGTAGTATGCGTCAACAGCCCCAGCATTTT
-	-	TRBJ1-2	TRBV28	CASSSYLQGSGGYTF	TGTGCCAGCAGTTCCTACTTACAGGGTTCTGGTGGCTACACCTTC
-	-	TRBJ2-1	TRBV5-1	CASSLIDEQFF	TGCGCCAGCAGCTTGATAGATGAGCAGTTCTTC
-	TRBD2	TRBJ2-5	TRBV19	CASSPTRLAGGLRSQETQYF	TGTGCCAGTAGTCCAACGAGGCTAGCGGGGGGGCTCAGGAGTCAAGAGACCCAGTACTTC
-	TRBD1	TRBJ2-2	TRBV28	CASIATGSPTGELFF	TGTGCCAGCATCGCGACAGGGAGTCCCACCGGGGAGCTGTTTTTT
-	-	TRBJ1-6	TRBV14	CASSQDLNSPLHF	TGTGCCAGCAGCCAAGACCTCAATTCACCCCTCCACTTT
once	TRBD1	TRBJ2-1	TRBV2	CASRAGGTYNEQFF	TGTGCCAGCAGGGCAGGGGGAACCTACAATGAGCAGTTCTTC
-	-	TRBJ1-5	TRBV4-3	CASSQDAGRGQPQHF	TGCGCCAGCAGCCAAGATGCAGGGAGGGGTCAGCCCCAGCATTTT
-	-	TRBJ1-3	TRBV6-5	CASSLLGGGNTIYF	TGTGCCAGCAGCCTTTTAGGGGGGGGAAACACCATATATTTT
-	-	TRBJ2-7	TRBV10-3	CAISTPGLEQYF	TGTGCCATCAGCACCCCAGGGTTGGAGCAGTACTTC
-	-	TRBJ1-1	TRBV29-1	CSVGGQWHTEAFF	TGCAGCGTGGGAGGACAGTGGCACACTGAAGCTTTCTTT
-	-	TRBJ2-3	TRBV4-2	CASSQGYRARTDTQYF	TGTGCCAGCAGCCAAGGGTACAGGGCTCGCACAGATACGCAGTATTTT
-	-	TRBJ1-1	TRBV2	CASSDFRGNTEAFF	TGTGCCAGCAGTGACTTCAGGGGGAACACTGAAGCTTTCTTT
-	-	TRBJ2-3	TRBV7-2	CASSAGTASDTQYF	TGTGCCAGCAGCGCGGGAACAGCTTCAGATACGCAGTATTTT